These 21 T cell receptor beta chains share one sample of origin, sequenced in a study of blood T cells in healthy people across ages. The second PCR ran about 6 to 11 cycles with a sample-barcoded 5' primer and J-beta primers. Via MiXCR, TCRdb re-called the 5' RACE reads, giving one row per CDR3 protein. The data show 1.5 million to 2 million distinct CDR3 sequences, roughly 27% seen once. Material for sequencing was blood. The receptor set was obtained from a woman aged 30 to 39 in good health.

This clonotype was observed many times. V gene TRBV5-1 combines with J gene TRBJ2-7; 8 nucleotides align to TRBD1. In germline, CDR1 is SGHRS, CDR2 YFSETQ. V lost 4 bases to trimming and J lost 1 base; unmatched junction nucleotides: 7. CDR3 length: 15 amino acids. CDR3 DNA: TGCGCCAGCAGCATCGGACAGGGAGGATCCTACGAGCAGTACTTC. Residues: CASSIGQGGSYEQYF.

The chain has TRBV6-5 and TRBJ1-5; D is possibly TRBD1 (5 bases). This CDR3 comprises 13 residues. V was cut by 6 bases and J by 3 bases, with 9 bases left in between. Germline loops: CDR1 MNHEY, CDR2 SVGAGI. The CDR3 loop reads CASRRDVNQPQHF. The CDR3 DNA reads TGTGCCAGCAGAAGGGACGTCAATCAGCCCCAGCATTTT.

Of note for this clonotype: A read error may explain this, as a much larger clone is one base away. The CDR3 loop is CSASGVYNEQYF. The CDR3 DNA reads TGCAGTGCTTCAGGGGTCTACAATGAGCAGTACTTC. This sequence joins TRBV20-1 and TRBJ2-7; possible D gene TRBD1, 6 bases. This CDR3 comprises 12 residues. The germline V gene has CDR1 DFQATT and CDR2 SNEGSKA (reference sequence). V lost 5 bases to trimming and J lost 7 bases, with 15 bases between them.

A single count supports this clonotype. V gene TRBV24-1 combines with J gene TRBJ2-5; 7 bases agree with TRBD1. The CDR3 length is 15 residues. J lost 0 bases, V lost 3 bases, and 3 bases had no gene match. CDR1 is KGHDR, CDR2 SFDVKD, per germline. The CDR3 sequence is CATSDGTEYQETQYF. The CDR3 region has the DNA TGTGCCACCAGTGATGGGACAGAGTACCAAGAGACCCAGTACTTC.

The genes are TRBV20-1 and TRBJ2-3; 14 bases align to TRBD2. V lost 5 bases and J lost 5; bases outside the gene matches: 3. CDR1 is DFQATT and CDR2 is SNEGSKA in the germline V gene (reference sequence). This CDR3 is built from 14 residues. The CDR3 nucleotides read TGCAGTGCTCCGACTAGCGGGGGGGGAGATACGCAGTATTTT. Translation: CSAPTSGGGDTQYF.

This clonotype has just a few counts. The J gene is TRBJ1-2, the V gene TRBV7-9; D gene unclear. Trimming cost V 4 bases and J 5 bases, with 11 bases left between them. Germline loops: CDR1 SEHNR, CDR2 FQNEAQ (reference sequence). The CDR3 consists of 13 residues. DNA for the CDR3: TGTGCCAGCAGCTCCACCGAGGGATATGGCTACACCTTC. It encodes CASSSTEGYGYTF.

This clonotype was detected a few times. This chain uses TRBV3-1 with TRBJ2-1; TRBD2 matches 10 bases. After removal of 4 bases from V and 9 bases from J, the junction contained 6 bases not matched to a gene. The germline CDR1 and CDR2 sequences are LGHDT and YNNKEL (reference sequence). The CDR3 is made up of 14 amino acids. CDR3 sequence: CASSPEVAGGEQFF. The CDR3 region has the DNA TGTGCCAGCAGCCCCGAGGTAGCGGGGGGTGAGCAGTTCTTC.

Notes on this clonotype: One end of the junction is discordant with germline, which a read error may explain. The chain is built from TRBV6-5 and TRBJ2-2; D gene unclear. The germline CDR1 and CDR2 sequences are MNHEY and SVGAGI. This CDR3 region has 16 residues. As DNA, the CDR3 is TGTGCTAGCAGTTACTCGCAGTTAGTGGCCCCCGGGGAGCTGTTTTTT. Amino acids: CASSYSQLVAPGELFF.

The sample holds a few counts of this clonotype. The V and J genes are TRBV5-1 and TRBJ2-1, with D perhaps matching TRBD1 (5 bases). CDR3 length equals 15 residues. With 1 base removed from V and 8 bases from J, the gap between germline ends came to 16 bases. Germline CDR1 is SGHRS and CDR2 is YFSETQ. This CDR3 is CASSLWQGGQYEQFF. DNA for the CDR3: TGCGCCAGCAGCTTGTGGCAGGGTGGGCAATATGAGCAGTTCTTC.

In regard to this clonotype: A read error may be the cause here, since a much bigger clone is one base away. J is TRBJ2-1 and V is TRBV4-3; D not resolved. The CDR3 spans 12 residues. Germline V lookup: CDR1 LGHNA, CDR2 YSLEER. CDR3 bases: TGCGCCAACAGCCAAGGGATAAATGAGCAGTTCTTC. This translates into CANSQGINEQFF.

In its sample, this clonotype was seen many times. The chain joins TRBV27 to TRBJ2-5; 7 bases line up with TRBD1. V trimming: 6 bases; J trimming: 2 bases; junction bases outside the gene matches: 3. The CDR3 spans 13 residues. Germline V gene data show CDR1 as MNHEY and CDR2 as SMNVEV (reference sequence). The CDR3 DNA reads TGTGCCAGCAGGAGACAGGGACAAGAGACCCAGTACTTC. It specifies CASRRQGQETQYF.

J is TRBJ2-7 and V is TRBV14, with D possibly matching TRBD2 (5 bases). The CDR3 extends over 14 amino acids. Germline CDR1 reads SGHDN; CDR2 reads FVKESK. V lost 6 bases and J lost 3, with 15 bases in between. The CDR3 bases are TGTGCCAGCAGTCAGATAACTAGAGACTACGAGCAGTACTTC. Residues: CASSQITRDYEQYF.

J is TRBJ2-1 and V is TRBV5-1, with a tentative D call TRBD2 (5 bases). The V and J ends lost 3 bases and 6 bases respectively, with 13 bases between them. CDR1 SGHRS and CDR2 YFSETQ come from the germline V gene. This CDR3 is built from 14 residues. The CDR3 protein is CASSWAAEGNEQFF. The CDR3 nucleotides read TGCGCCAGCAGCTGGGCCGCCGAGGGCAATGAGCAGTTCTTC.

This clonotype was found a few times. The V and J genes are TRBV7-2 and TRBJ2-5, with 11 bases fitting TRBD2. Germline lookup yields CDR1 SGHTA and CDR2 FQGNSA. The CDR3 sequence is 18 residues long. V dropped 0 bases and J dropped 2; count of bases not matched to a gene: 8. The CDR3 bases are TGTGCCAGCAGCTTAGCCGTAAGGACTAGCGGGCGACAAGAGACCCAGTACTTC. This translates into CASSLAVRTSGRQETQYF.

V is TRBV18 and J is TRBJ1-6; 8 nucleotides line up with TRBD1. This CDR3 comprises 15 residues. Germline loops: CDR1 KGHSH, CDR2 LQKENI. Trimming removed 4 bases from V and 4 bases from J; junction bases left unmatched: 3. The CDR3 sequence: CASSQDRAYNSPLHF. The CDR3 nucleotides are TGTGCCAGCTCACAGGACAGGGCTTATAATTCACCCCTCCACTTT.

The V and J genes are TRBV4-3 and TRBJ1-5; the match to TRBD1 covers 7 bases. The J segment lost 5 bases and the V segment lost 1 base, leaving 5 bases of the junction unmatched. Germline CDR1 and CDR2: LGHNA and YSLEER. The CDR3 spans 15 residues. The chain's CDR3 is CASSQGHRGYQPQHF. In nucleotides, the CDR3 is TGCGCCAGCAGCCAAGGGCACAGGGGATATCAGCCCCAGCATTTT.

This clonotype came up many times. The chain employs TRBV29-1 and TRBJ1-2; no clear D. V gave up 8 bases and J gave up 8 bases, with 15 bases separating them. The CDR3 has 11 amino acids. Germline V CDR1 and CDR2: SQVTM, ANQGSEA. This CDR3 is CSWDVHAGYTF. The CDR3 DNA follows: TGCAGCTGGGATGTGCATGCCGGCTACACCTTC. The full variable domain, completed using reference TRBV29-1 and TRBJ1-2, is SAVISQKPSRDICQRGTSLTIQCQVDSQVTMMFWYRQQPGQSLTLIATANQGSEATYESGFVIDKFPISRPNLTFSTLTVSNMSPEDSSIYLCSWDVHAGYTFGSGTRLTVV.

There are a few counts of this clonotype. The chain recombines TRBV29-1 with TRBJ2-5; D perhaps matches TRBD1 (6 bases). V was shortened by 3 bases and J by 5 bases, with 16 bases between the two germline ends. The CDR3 length is 14 residues. Germline lookup yields CDR1 SQVTM and CDR2 ANQGSEA. CDR3 DNA sequence: TGCAGCGTTGATGAACAGGGAAGGGGGGAGACCCAGTACTTC. It specifies CSVDEQGRGETQYF.

As for this clonotype: One end of the junction varies from germline; a read error may be responsible. The chain couples TRBV7-9 to TRBJ1-2, with no clear D. CDR3 length equals 12 residues. Germline loops: CDR1 SEHNR, CDR2 FQNEAQ (reference sequence). The CDR3 DNA is TGTGCCAACAGCTCGGGTCCCGGTGGCTACACCTTC. Translation: CANSSGPGGYTF.

In this sample, this clonotype turned up a few times. The chain carries TRBV9 and TRBJ2-5, with 15 bases fitting TRBD2. Per germline, CDR1 SGDLS and CDR2 YYNGEE. Unmatched junction bases numbered 5, after V lost 0 bases and J lost 5 bases. The CDR3 is 17 amino acids. CDR3 DNA sequence: TGTGCCAGCAGCGTAGGACCCGGACTAGCGGGAGGGGAGACCCAGTACTTC. Protein product: CASSVGPGLAGGETQYF.

This clonotype was recorded many times. The gene calls are TRBV20-1 and TRBJ2-7, with 7 bases identical to TRBD2. In germline, CDR1 is DFQATT, CDR2 SNEGSKA (reference sequence). The CDR3 totals 11 residues. Losses at the gene ends were 5 bases for V and 3 bases for J; bases not matched to a gene: 1. The CDR3 bases are TGCAGTGCTCTAGCGGACTACGAGCAGTACTTC. As protein: CSALADYEQYF.